Listed here is a single T cell receptor (beta chain). As yet, its antigen is unknown. With 3 bases removed from V and 6 bases from J, the gap between germline ends came to 10 bases. Germline CDR1 reads DFQATT; CDR2 reads SNEGSKA (reference sequence). This CDR3 has 12 residues. This sample was taken from a study of early T cells in non-severe SARS-CoV-2 infection. Study overall: Investigators sequenced bulk RNA drawn from unsorted whole blood, and chains remained unpaired.

Unique molecular identifiers were affixed to single, distinct cDNA molecules. TCRdb reprocessed the 5' RACE reads with MiXCR, giving one entry per CDR3 protein. The sample yields about 59,000 distinct CDR3 sequences, less than 15% seen once. Study observations and caveats: Matching results from VDJdb favored anti-spike CD8 responses, leaving private and CD4 specificities undetected.

The sequencing here drew on whole blood, taken at baseline. The J gene is TRBJ2-3, the V gene TRBV20-1; D ambiguous. The source is an adult who was a healthcare worker with PCR-confirmed SARS-CoV-2 infection or an uninfected control (not recorded which). CDR3 loop: CSASRLPDTQYF. CDR3 in DNA: TGCAGTGCTAGCCGCTTGCCGGATACGCAGTATTTT.